This T cell receptor (beta chain) was documented in a study of T cell changes during pregnancy in multiple sclerosis. Here immunoSEQ multiplex PCR was the method, and the copy in TCRdb shows in-frame clones only, minus some. The top ten clones hold roughly 0.79% of a sample with roughly 97,000 clones, less than 95% of them seen once. Germline V gene data show CDR1 as SEHNR and CDR2 as FQNEAQ (reference sequence). With 5 bases removed from V and 2 bases from J, the gap between germline ends came to 9 bases. The CDR3 contains 13 residues. This clone occurred once. This TCR was sampled from a female donor in good health, enrolled as a control in a pregnancy study. This chain links TRBV7-9 with TRBJ1-1; D uncertain. The sample in question was peripheral blood, obtained in the second trimester of pregnancy. The CDR3 region has the DNA TGTGCCAGCAGCGAAGAGGTTAACACTGAAGCTTTCTTT. This encodes CASSEEVNTEAFF. The full variable domain, in which reference TRBV7-9 and TRBJ1-1 provide the parts outside the CDR3, is DTGVSQNPRHKITKRGQNVTFRCDPISEHNRLYWYRQTLGQGPEFLTYFQNEAQLEKSRLLSDRFSAERPKGSFSTLEIQRTEQGDSAMYLCASSEEVNTEAFFGQGTRLTVV.